At least ten counts were recorded for the clone carrying this TCR beta chain. Its cognate antigen is unknown. CDR3 regions of TCR beta were amplified from RNA transcripts. First-round RT-PCR with HTBI primers preceded a second-round multiplex PCR. TCRdb re-called the multiplex PCR reads through MiXCR, storing one row per CDR3 protein. This sample yields hundreds of thousands of distinct CDR3 sequences, of which about 24% are seen a single time; approximately 7% belongs to the top ten. The entry originates in a study of Graves' ophthalmopathy and Graves' hyperthyroidism. Points from the study as a whole: Stable hyperthyroidism and ophthalmopathy were told apart by a 13-signature model, which achieved about 88% sensitivity and nearly 84% specificity.

The source is a woman aged 18-29 years with stable Graves' hyperthyroidism. Some clones in this sample may be carry-over from other donors' samples. The sequenced material came from peripheral blood.

For the CDR3, the DNA is TGTGCCAGCAGTAACAGGGTTTACGAGCAGTACTTC. Translated: CASSNRVYEQYF. The chain combines TRBV2 with TRBJ2-7, with a possible D match to TRBD1 (6 bases). This CDR3 region has 12 residues. The ends were cut back, 5 bases at V and 4 bases at J, with 9 bases in the middle. In germline, CDR1 is SNHLY, CDR2 FYNNEI.